These 26 T cell receptor beta chains came from one sample sequenced in a study of cytomegalovirus exposure and HLA in healthy donors. The PCR contained 60 Vbeta and 13 Jbeta primers. Method: immunoSEQ multiplex PCR; TCRdb's copy keeps in-frame clones and lacks some. The sample has 55,000 to 85,000 clones. The sample consisted of PBMCs. These receptors originate from a female donor in good health and CMV-seropositive.

The J gene is TRBJ1-1, the V gene TRBV5-1, with D perhaps matching TRBD1 (5 bases). Looked up from germline, CDR1 is SGHRS and CDR2 is YFSETQ. The V end was cut by 2 bases, the J end by 4 bases, with 9 bases between. This CDR3 is built from 13 residues. The CDR3 DNA reads TGCGCCAGCAGCTTAGGGGTTAGCACTGAAGCTTTCTTT. It translates to CASSLGVSTEAFF.

The genes are TRBV7-2 and TRBJ1-3, with D perhaps TRBD1 (6 bases). Trimming left V 5 bases short and J 5 bases short, with 13 bases between. CDR1 is SGHTA, CDR2 FQGNSA, per germline. The CDR3 is made up of 14 amino acids. The CDR3 DNA reads TGTGCCAGCAGCCAGGGGTCTACAAGAAACACCATATATTTT. Translated, it gives CASSQGSTRNTIYF.

The gene calls are TRBV6-5 and TRBJ2-7, with 8 bases fitting TRBD1. Germline V lookup: CDR1 MNHEY, CDR2 SVGAGI. This CDR3 has 13 residues. The trim removed 6 bases at V and 6 bases at J, leaving 7 bases unmatched. The CDR3 nucleotides are TGTGCCAGCAGCTGGGGACAGGTAGGCGAGCAGTACTTC. The encoded protein is CASSWGQVGEQYF.

The V and J genes are TRBV27 and TRBJ2-1, with D unclear. Germline loops: CDR1 MNHEY, CDR2 SMNVEV (reference sequence). This CDR3 has 13 residues. Trimming stripped 5 bases from V and 3 bases from J, with 8 bases between. CDR3 protein: CASSPGLYNEQFF. CDR3 sequence (DNA): TGTGCCAGCAGTCCTGGGCTCTACAATGAGCAGTTCTTC.

The chain links TRBV5-1 to TRBJ2-3; 7 bases map to TRBD1. CDR3 length equals 15 residues. The V segment lost 2 bases and the J segment 0 bases; nucleotides outside the gene matches: 3. Germline V gene data show CDR1 as SGHRS and CDR2 as YFSETQ. CDR3 in DNA: TGCGCCAGCAGCTTCGGGACAGCGAGCACAGATACGCAGTATTTT. It codes for CASSFGTASTDTQYF.

CDR3 in DNA: TGTGCCAGCAGCGCCCGACTAGCATCCTACAATGAGCAGTTCTTC. Its protein product is CASSARLASYNEQFF. This sequence joins TRBV9 and TRBJ2-1; TRBD2 agrees at 7 bases. The CDR3 consists of 15 residues. Germline V CDR1 and CDR2: SGDLS, YYNGEE. V dropped 3 bases and J dropped 1; count of bases not matched to a gene: 4.

The genes are TRBV5-1 and TRBJ2-7, with a tentative D call TRBD2 (5 bases). Germline CDR1 SGHRS, CDR2 YFSETQ. The CDR3 loop spans 13 amino acids. The ends were cut back, 4 bases at V and 2 bases at J, with 10 bases in the middle. The CDR3 is CASSGGLTYEQYF. The CDR3, as DNA: TGCGCCAGCAGCGGCGGACTCACCTACGAGCAGTACTTC.

The chain joins TRBV10-3 to TRBJ1-1, with D possibly being TRBD1 (5 bases). Trimming shortened V by 6 bases and J by 4 bases, and 15 bases separated the two germline ends. The length of the CDR3 is 14 residues. The germline V gene has CDR1 ENHRY and CDR2 SYGVKD. Here the CDR3 DNA reads TGTGCCATCAGCACGACAGTAAGGACCACTGAAGCTTTCTTT. It encodes CAISTTVRTTEAFF.

The DNA for the CDR3 is TGTGCCAGCAGTTCGACAAGCTCCTACGAGCAGTACTTC. It codes for CASSSTSSYEQYF. The chain uses TRBV27 and TRBJ2-7; no firm D call. Trimming removed 4 bases from V and 0 bases from J, with 7 bases in between. The germline V gene has CDR1 MNHEY and CDR2 SMNVEV (reference sequence). The CDR3 spans 13 residues.

The chain employs TRBV30 and TRBJ2-2, with a tentative D call TRBD1 (6 bases). Germline V lookup: CDR1 GTSNPN, CDR2 SVGIG (reference sequence). CDR3 length: 15 amino acids. V was clipped by 2 bases and J by 5 bases, with 15 bases between them. CDR3 in DNA: TGTGCCTGGAGTAAACGACGGACAGTGACCGGGGAGCTGTTTTTT. It specifies CAWSKRRTVTGELFF.

The chain links TRBV25-1 to TRBJ2-3, with TRBD1 identical over 8 bases. The CDR3 has 17 amino acids. J was trimmed by 0 bases and V by 3 bases; bases with no gene match: 8. CDR1 is MGHDK and CDR2 is SYGVNS in the germline V gene. DNA for the CDR3: TGTGCCAGCAGTGACCCGGACAGGGAAGATAGCACAGATACGCAGTATTTT. It translates to CASSDPDREDSTDTQYF.

As to this clone: Within the sample, other DNA sequences also encode this same CDR3. The chain is built from TRBV18 and TRBJ2-7; 7 bases are shared with TRBD1. CDR3 length equals 13 residues. Germline CDR1 reads KGHSH; CDR2 reads LQKENI. The V gene end was trimmed by 5 bases and the J gene end by 3 bases; junction bases not matched to a gene: 4. The DNA of the CDR3 is TGTGCCAGCTCAAGGGGGCTAGACTACGAGCAGTACTTC. Residues: CASSRGLDYEQYF.

This chain uses TRBV29-1 with TRBJ1-2, with 8 bases identical to TRBD1. V shed 3 bases and J 5 bases; nucleotides not matched to a gene: 5. The germline gives CDR1 SQVTM, CDR2 ANQGSEA. This CDR3 spans 13 amino acids. The CDR3 DNA reads as TGCAGCGTTGATGCACAGGGGGTATATGGCTACACCTTC. It encodes CSVDAQGVYGYTF.

This chain connects TRBV5-6 to TRBJ2-3; the D gene is possibly TRBD2 (6 bases). Trimming took off 5 bases at V and 7 bases at J, with 8 bases between the two ends. This CDR3 contains 11 residues. Germline V gene lookup returns CDR1 SGHDT and CDR2 YYEEEE. CDR3: CASSRGNTQYF. As DNA, the CDR3 is TGTGCCAGCAGTCGGGGGAATACGCAGTATTTT.

The J gene is TRBJ1-5, the V gene TRBV11-2, with D possibly TRBD1 on 5 matching bases. There are 16 residues in the CDR3. V lost 5 bases to trimming and J lost 5 bases, with 19 bases between them. Per the germline V gene, CDR1 is SGHAT and CDR2 is FQNNGV. The CDR3 loop reads CASSQWWQGTDQPQHF. CDR3 coding DNA: TGTGCCAGCAGCCAATGGTGGCAGGGTACGGATCAGCCCCAGCATTTT. The entire variable domain, with the rest obtained from reference TRBV11-2 and TRBJ1-5, is as follows: EAGVAQSPRYKIIEKRQSVAFWCNPISGHATLYWYQQILGQGPKLLIQFQNNGVVDDSQLPKDRFSAERLKGVDSTLKIQPAKLEDSAVYLCASSQWWQGTDQPQHFGDGTRLSIL.

The chain uses TRBV5-1 and TRBJ2-7; tentatively, D is TRBD1 (5 bases). Per the germline V gene, CDR1 is SGHRS and CDR2 is YFSETQ. V was cut by 4 bases and J by 4 bases, with 15 bases left in between. There are 14 residues in the CDR3. CDR3 DNA: TGCGCCAGCAGCGATGACAGATGGCCATACGAGCAGTACTTC. Protein sequence: CASSDDRWPYEQYF.

The J gene is TRBJ1-2, the V gene TRBV18; 8 positions agree with TRBD1. This CDR3 has 13 amino acids. The V gene's germline CDR1 is KGHSH and CDR2 LQKENI. V trimming: 6 bases; J trimming: 6 bases; junction bases outside the gene matches: 6. The DNA of the CDR3 is TGTGCCAGCTCGTCACAGGGGGGAAATGGCTACACCTTC. It translates to CASSSQGGNGYTF.

V is TRBV5-1 and J is TRBJ2-7, with TRBD2 identical over 10 bases. Trimming took 0 bases from V and 5 from J; bases not matched to a gene: 8. The CDR3 totals 16 residues. CDR1 and CDR2 from the germline V gene are SGHRS and YFSETQ. The CDR3 loop reads CASSLAVLAGNDEQYF. CDR3 DNA: TGCGCCAGCAGCTTGGCGGTACTAGCGGGAAACGACGAGCAGTACTTC. Variable domain in full (rest from reference TRBV5-1 and TRBJ2-7): KAGVTQTPRYLIKTRGQQVTLSCSPISGHRSVSWYQQTPGQGLQFLFEYFSETQRNKGNFPGRFSGRQFSNSRSEMNVSTLELGDSALYLCASSLAVLAGNDEQYFGPGTRLTVT.

V gene TRBV18 combines with J gene TRBJ1-2; perhaps TRBD1 as D (5 bases). Germline CDR1 reads KGHSH; CDR2 reads LQKENI. The CDR3 spans 14 residues. V lost 4 bases to trimming and J lost 2 bases, with 11 bases between them. DNA for the CDR3: TGTGCCAGCTCACGCTCGACAGTAAACTATGGCTACACCTTC. It encodes CASSRSTVNYGYTF.

The chain uses TRBV4-1 and TRBJ2-1; 11 nucleotides agree with TRBD2. The V gene's germline CDR1 is MGHRA and CDR2 YSYEKL. V lost 7 bases and J lost 7; bases outside the gene matches: 6. This CDR3 comprises 14 residues. In nucleotides, the CDR3 is TGCGCCAGCATCGGACTAGCGGGTGGGAATGAGCAGTTCTTC. It yields the protein CASIGLAGGNEQFF.

The CDR3 nucleotides are TGTGCCAGCAGCCAAATTCTCTACACTGAAGCTTTCTTT. Its translation: CASSQILYTEAFF. The V and J genes are TRBV4-2 and TRBJ1-1; no clear D. CDR1 and CDR2 from the germline V gene are LGHNA and YNFKEQ. V gave up 2 bases and J gave up 3 bases, with 7 bases separating them. The CDR3 covers 13 residues.

The chain has TRBV30 and TRBJ2-7; 7 nucleotides agree with TRBD1. Germline V CDR1 and CDR2: GTSNPN, SVGIG (reference sequence). CDR3 length: 11 residues. V lost 5 bases, J lost 3 bases, and 1 base stayed unmatched. The DNA for the CDR3 is TGTGCCTGGGACAGGGACTACGAGCAGTACTTC. It yields the protein CAWDRDYEQYF.

This chain links TRBV18 with TRBJ1-1, with D unresolved. The V end lost 5 bases, the J end lost 7 bases, and 17 bases lay between the germline ends. Germline CDR1 KGHSH, CDR2 LQKENI. The CDR3 is made up of 14 amino acids. CDR3 nucleotide sequence: TGTGCCAGCTCAGTGTCAGCGCCTGGCGATGAAGCTTTCTTT. Translated, it gives CASSVSAPGDEAFF.

The gene calls are TRBV6-1 and TRBJ2-3; weak D call: TRBD2 (6 bases). The CDR3 length is 11 residues. Germline CDR1 and CDR2: MNHNS and SASEGT. Trimming left V 3 bases short and J 10 bases short, with 8 bases between. CDR3 nucleotides: TGTGCCAGCAGTGAGTCTAGCGCGCAGTATTTT. It is translated as CASSESSAQYF.

For the CDR3, the DNA is TGTGCCACTGGACTTCAGATTGGCTACACCTTC. Translated, it gives CATGLQIGYTF. The chain has TRBV5-8 and TRBJ1-2; D not resolved. The germline V and J ends were trimmed by 9 bases and 7 bases, with 13 bases remaining between them. Germline loops: CDR1 SGHTS, CDR2 YDEGEE. The CDR3 is 11 amino acids.

A word on this clone: An end of the junction does not agree with germline; a read error may underlie this. The chain couples TRBV9 to TRBJ1-1; unclear D gene. This CDR3 is 13 amino acids long. The germline CDR1 and CDR2 sequences are SGDLS and YYNGEE. In DNA form, the CDR3 reads TGTGCCAGCAGCGCACAAACGGGAGCTGAAGATTTCTTT. As protein: CASSAQTGAEDFF.